The 18 T cell receptor beta chains below were found in one sample sequenced in a study of metastatic and nonmetastatic thyroid tumors. MiXCR was used by TCRdb to re-call the PCR reads. The profile shows about 21,000 clones, around 10% of them singletons. Thyroid surgery was preceded by no treatment in any patient. The sample was blood. The receptors here all came from a female donor with papillary thyroid cancer or a benign thyroid nodule (not recorded which). Some clones in this sample may be carry-over from other donors' samples.

Worth noting for this clone: The CDR3 does not end in the conserved phenylalanine or tryptophan, so this is likely a read error. The DNA is left out, because the CDR3 cannot be placed on it with certainty; the CDR3 is given as TCRdb lists it. This chain uses TRBV7-2 with TRBJ1-2; TRBD1, the table's D call, lacks a check against the DNA. Germline V lookup: CDR1 SGHTA, CDR2 FQGNSA. 14 amino acids form the CDR3, both terminal residues included. CDR3 sequence reads: CASSLVSQGAGHTL.

This clone appeared many times. The genes are TRBV2 and TRBJ2-3; TRBD1 aligns across 7 bases. Germline CDR1 is SNHLY and CDR2 is FYNNEI. The CDR3 length is 14 residues. Germline trimming cut 8 bases from V and 0 bases from J; bases unmatched to any gene: 5. The DNA of the CDR3 is TGTGCCAGCGGGGGACAGATTAGCACAGATACGCAGTATTTT. The encoded protein is CASGGQISTDTQYF.

With regard to this clone: Mismatch with germline at one junction end may stem from a read error. Other DNA sequences in the same sample also yield this CDR3. This sequence joins TRBV5-4 and TRBJ2-5; D gene uncertain. Germline CDR1 SGHNT, CDR2 YYREEE (reference sequence). The CDR3 is 13 amino acids. The CDR3 is CASSLAAQETQYF. CDR3 bases: TGTGCCAGCAGTTTGGCAGCTCAAGAGACCCAGTACTTC.

Points on this clone: This clone may be a read error of a much larger clone one base away. The gene calls are TRBV29-1 and TRBJ1-1; D is perhaps TRBD1 (6 bases). CDR1 SQVTM and CDR2 ANQGSEA come from the germline V gene. The length of the CDR3 is 13 residues. The CDR3, as DNA: TGCAGCTTTGAGTGGACAGCGGCCACTGAAGCTTTCTTT. This gives the protein CSFEWTAATEAFF.

Many counts were recorded for this clone. The genes are TRBV30 and TRBJ2-7; TRBD2 aligns across 7 bases. CDR3 length: 14 amino acids. Per the germline V gene, CDR1 is GTSNPN and CDR2 is SVGIG (reference sequence). J gave up 4 bases and V 4 bases, and 10 bases lay outside the gene matches. CDR3 protein: CAWKTAGVRYEQYF. The CDR3 DNA sequence: TGTGCCTGGAAGACGGCGGGAGTTAGGTACGAGCAGTACTTC.

This clone was picked up many times. The V and J genes are TRBV5-1 and TRBJ2-4; 9 bases agree with TRBD1. V lost 3 bases to trimming and J lost 0 bases; unmatched junction nucleotides: 13. This CDR3 contains 19 residues. The germline V gene encodes CDR1 SGHRS and CDR2 YFSETQ. The chain's CDR3 is CASSSDEGTGNLAKNIQYF. The CDR3 nucleotides read TGCGCCAGCAGCTCGGACGAAGGGACAGGGAATCTAGCCAAAAACATTCAGTACTTC.

This clone is medium-sized in the sample. The identical CDR3 is also encoded by other nucleotide sequences in the sample. V usage is TRBV6-4 and J usage is TRBJ2-3; 7 nucleotides align to TRBD2. The CDR3 extends over 16 amino acids. The trim removed 0 bases at V and 3 bases at J, leaving 6 bases unmatched. Germline assignment: CDR1 MRHNA and CDR2 SNTAGT. DNA for the CDR3: TGTGCCAGCAGTGACTCGGCTAGCGGAGGGACAGATACGCAGTATTTT. Its protein is CASSDSASGGTDTQYF.

This clone qualifies as medium-sized. The chain uses TRBV6-4 and TRBJ2-3; 12 nucleotides agree with TRBD2. Looked up from germline, CDR1 is MRHNA and CDR2 is SNTAGT. V trimming: 8 bases; J trimming: 0 bases; junction bases outside the gene matches: 3. This CDR3 spans 15 amino acids. The CDR3 region has the DNA TGTGCCAGCGCCGGGACTAGCGGGAGCACAGATACGCAGTATTTT. Translation: CASAGTSGSTDTQYF.

This clone was counted many times. The gene calls are TRBV10-2 and TRBJ1-6; unclear D gene. The CDR3 contains 10 residues. V lost 6 bases and J 8 bases, leaving 2 bases between the germline ends. Germline CDR1 WSHSY, CDR2 SAAADI. In DNA form, the CDR3 reads TGCGCCAGCAGGGATTCACCCCTCCACTTT. It specifies CASRDSPLHF.

This clone was seen many times. A much bigger clone sits one base away, suggesting this may be a read error. Other DNA sequences in this specimen translate into the identical CDR3. The gene calls are TRBV28 and TRBJ1-5; 7 nucleotides line up with TRBD1. This CDR3 has 19 residues. Germline values: CDR1 MDHEN, CDR2 SYDVKM. The junction had 17 bases not matched to a gene; V was cut back by 5 bases and J by 1 base. The CDR3 DNA reads TGTGCCAGCAGTCGGCGGCTGGCGGGACAGAAACTAAGCAATCAGCCCCAGCATTTT. Amino acids: CASSRRLAGQKLSNQPQHF.

This clone showed up just once. A much larger clone sits a single nucleotide away, making a read error possible. The rearrangement joins TRBV20-1 to TRBJ2-5, with 8 bases aligning to TRBD1. The CDR3 has 14 residues. Germline CDR1 is DFQATT and CDR2 is SNEGSKA (reference sequence). The CDR3: CSLPDRGSGKTQHF. The CDR3 DNA reads TGCAGTCTTCCCGACAGGGGTTCGGGCAAGACCCAGCACTTC.

This clone was counted at least ten times. The CDR3 DNA reads TGTGCCAGCAGTCGAAGCAATCAGCCCCAGCATTTT. This translates into CASSRSNQPQHF. The chain is built from TRBV12-3 or TRBV12-4 and TRBJ1-5, with unresolved D. The CDR3 contains 12 residues. Trimming took off 5 bases at V and 1 base at J, with 3 bases between the two ends.

J is TRBJ2-2 and V is TRBV12-3 or TRBV12-4; perhaps TRBD1 as D (6 bases). This CDR3 comprises 16 residues. V lost 5 bases, J lost 4 bases, and 17 bases lay in between. The CDR3 nucleotides are TGTGCCAGCAGTCCCTCGACAGGCGCTATCACCGGGGAGCTGTTTTTT. It encodes CASSPSTGAITGELFF.

A remark on this clone: A much larger clone differs from this one at a single base, so this may be a read error. Other DNA sequences in this sample translate to the same CDR3. The CDR3 bases are TGCGCCAGCAGCCGTGGGACAGGGGGCCACCAGGAGACCCAGTACTTC. It specifies CASSRGTGGHQETQYF. The chain carries TRBV5-1 and TRBJ2-5; 12 bases fit TRBD1. Germline CDR1 SGHRS, CDR2 YFSETQ. This CDR3 is 16 amino acids long.

As for this clone: This CDR3 fails to terminate in the conserved phenylalanine or tryptophan, so it likely reflects a read error. The CDR3: CASSKSVGGNQPQHL. CDR3 DNA: TGTGCCAGCAGTAAGAGCGTCGGGGGCAATCAGCCACAGCATTTG. The rearrangement joins TRBV28 to TRBJ1-5; the D gene is possibly TRBD1 (6 bases). CDR1 MDHEN and CDR2 SYDVKM come from the germline V gene. This CDR3 has 15 residues.

This clone was seen at least ten times. V is TRBV30 and J is TRBJ1-4; D possibly corresponds to TRBD1 (6 bases). Germline CDR1 is GTSNPN and CDR2 is SVGIG (reference sequence). The V end was cut by 3 bases, the J end by 5 bases, with 19 bases between. CDR3 size: 16 residues. The CDR3 DNA reads TGTGCCTGGAGCGTAGTCTGGACAGACGTAAATGAAAAACTGTTTTTT. It is translated as CAWSVVWTDVNEKLFF.

Many counts were recorded for this clone. The genes are TRBV3-1 and TRBJ1-1; D perhaps matches TRBD1 (6 bases). This CDR3 has 14 residues. CDR1 is LGHDT and CDR2 is YNNKEL in the germline V gene (reference sequence). V was pared by 4 bases and J by 3 bases, with 12 bases between. CDR3 sequence (DNA): TGTGCCAGCAGCCCACCGACAGGTTACACTGAAGCTTTCTTT. Translating gives CASSPPTGYTEAFF.

The rearrangement joins TRBV20-1 to TRBJ1-2, with D possibly being TRBD1 (6 bases). CDR3 length: 16 amino acids. Germline CDR1 DFQATT, CDR2 SNEGSKA (reference sequence). V was trimmed by 0 bases and J by 4 bases, leaving 18 bases between them. Here the CDR3 reads CSARESIGGRGYGYTF. The CDR3 DNA sequence: TGCAGTGCTAGAGAGAGCATTGGGGGGCGCGGCTATGGCTACACCTTC.